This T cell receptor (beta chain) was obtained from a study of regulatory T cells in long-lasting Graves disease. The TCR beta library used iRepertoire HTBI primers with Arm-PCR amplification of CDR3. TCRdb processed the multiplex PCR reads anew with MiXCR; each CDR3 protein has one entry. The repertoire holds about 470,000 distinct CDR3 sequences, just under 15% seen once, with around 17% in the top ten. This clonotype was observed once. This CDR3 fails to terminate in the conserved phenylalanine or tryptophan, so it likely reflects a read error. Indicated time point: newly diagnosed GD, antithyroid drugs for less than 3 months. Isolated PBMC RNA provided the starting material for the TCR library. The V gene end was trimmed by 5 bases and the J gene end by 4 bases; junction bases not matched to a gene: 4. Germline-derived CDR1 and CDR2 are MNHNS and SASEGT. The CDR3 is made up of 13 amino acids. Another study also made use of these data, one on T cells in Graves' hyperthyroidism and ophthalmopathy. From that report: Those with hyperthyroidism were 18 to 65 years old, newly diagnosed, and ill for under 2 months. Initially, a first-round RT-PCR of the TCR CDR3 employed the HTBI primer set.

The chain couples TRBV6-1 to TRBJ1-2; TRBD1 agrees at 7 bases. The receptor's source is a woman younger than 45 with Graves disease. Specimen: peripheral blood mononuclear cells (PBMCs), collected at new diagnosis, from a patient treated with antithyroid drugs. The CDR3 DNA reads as TGTGCCAGCAGTCGAACAGGGGCCTATGGCTACACCCTC. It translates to CASSRTGAYGYTL.